This T cell receptor beta chain was documented in a study of cytomegalovirus exposure and HLA in healthy donors. Trimming cost V 2 bases and J 6 bases; bases outside gene matches: 12. Looked up from germline, CDR1 is SNHLY and CDR2 is FYNNEI. The CDR3 has 16 amino acids. Use of 60 Vbeta and 13 Jbeta primers characterized the PCR. The data were produced by immunoSEQ multiplex PCR, yet TCRdb's version contains in-frame clones alone and is incomplete. The table includes approximately 160,000 clones, approximately 88% detected once. This receptor was identified in a boy aged 2 to 10 in good health and CMV-seronegative. The sequencing input was PBMCs. The V call is TRBV2, the J call TRBJ2-7; TRBD2 matches 8 bases. CDR3 bases: TGTGCCAGCAGTGAATTGGGCGGGAGGCTAAGTCTCGAGCAGTACTTC. As protein: CASSELGGRLSLEQYF.